A single sample gave rise to the 21 T cell receptor beta chains below, sequenced in a study of T cell changes during pregnancy in multiple sclerosis. Clones were read by immunoSEQ multiplex PCR, and TCRdb kept only the in-frame ones, dropping some. The table has nearly 70,000 clones, 92% seen once. Sequencing was performed on peripheral blood, taken in the second trimester of pregnancy. The receptors shown here come from a female donor in good health, enrolled as a control in a pregnancy study.

In DNA, the CDR3 is TGCGCCAGCCGCCCGGGGGTAGCGGGAGAGACCCAGTACTTC. Encoded protein: CASRPGVAGETQYF. The chain carries TRBV10-2 and TRBJ2-5; 7 bases agree with TRBD2. Trimming removed 8 bases from V and 4 bases from J; junction bases left unmatched: 10. The germline gives CDR1 WSHSY, CDR2 SAAADI. The CDR3 contains 14 residues.

This sequence joins TRBV9 and TRBJ2-3; TRBD1 agrees at 7 bases. Unmatched junction bases numbered 7, after V lost 7 bases and J lost 2 bases. The CDR3 runs 14 residues. Germline V CDR1 and CDR2: SGDLS, YYNGEE. The DNA of the CDR3 is TGTGCCAGCGGCGACAGGGCCCACACAGATACGCAGTATTTT. Protein sequence: CASGDRAHTDTQYF.

The CDR3 region has the DNA TGTGCCAGCATGCCCGGGACTAGCTCCTACAATGAGCAGTTCTTC. This codes for CASMPGTSSYNEQFF. The chain has TRBV25-1 and TRBJ2-1; 8 bases are a match to TRBD2. The CDR3 runs to 15 residues. In germline, CDR1 is MGHDK, CDR2 SYGVNS. The V and J ends lost 7 bases and 0 bases, in that order; junction bases with no gene match: 5.

The genes are TRBV28 and TRBJ2-1, with TRBD1 matching over 11 bases. Germline-derived CDR1 and CDR2 are MDHEN and SYDVKM. The junction had 9 bases not matched to a gene; V was cut back by 5 bases and J by 9 bases. The CDR3 is 15 amino acids. CDR3 protein: CASSADRGRVGEQFF. The CDR3 nucleotides are TGTGCCAGCAGTGCGGACAGGGGGCGGGTGGGTGAGCAGTTCTTC.

This chain joins TRBV10-2 and TRBJ2-3; TRBD1 matches at 8 bases. V was pared by 6 bases and J by 0 bases, with 2 bases of the junction left unmatched. Germline V gene sequence: CDR1 WSHSY, CDR2 SAAADI. This CDR3 region has 14 residues. The CDR3 spells CASRQGASTDTQYF. The DNA for the CDR3 is TGCGCCAGCAGGCAGGGGGCCAGCACAGATACGCAGTATTTT.

V usage is TRBV7-9 and J usage is TRBJ2-6, with 7 positions matching TRBD1. Germline values: CDR1 SEHNR, CDR2 FQNEAQ (reference sequence). CDR3 length equals 16 residues. Unmatched junction bases numbered 4, after V lost 5 bases and J lost 0 bases. CDR3 loop: CASSTQGFSGANVLTF. CDR3 sequence (DNA): TGTGCCAGCAGCACACAGGGGTTCTCTGGGGCCAACGTCCTGACTTTC.

The rearrangement links TRBV19 to TRBJ1-1, with D possibly being TRBD1 (5 bases). The CDR3 is 15 residues long. Deletions cut 2 bases from V and 2 bases from J, with 12 bases between. The germline V gene has CDR1 LNHDA and CDR2 SQIVND (reference sequence). CDR3 DNA sequence: TGTGCCAGTAGTATAAGGGGCGGATCCAACACTGAAGCTTTCTTT. Translating gives CASSIRGGSNTEAFF.

The genes are TRBV19 and TRBJ1-3, with 8 bases matching TRBD1. This CDR3 is built from 14 residues. V lost 7 bases to trimming and J lost 7 bases; unmatched junction nucleotides: 9. CDR1 and CDR2 (germline): LNHDA, SQIVND (reference sequence). CDR3 sequence: CASIPTGERNTIYF. The DNA of the CDR3 is TGTGCCAGTATCCCGACAGGGGAGAGGAACACCATATATTTT.

This sequence joins TRBV19 and TRBJ1-3; 7 bases align to TRBD1. Per germline, CDR1 LNHDA and CDR2 SQIVND (reference sequence). The CDR3 spans 15 residues. With V trimmed by 3 bases and J by 2 bases, 4 bases remained unmatched. CDR3 sequence: CASSIATGPGNTIYF. The DNA for the CDR3 is TGTGCCAGTAGTATTGCGACAGGGCCTGGAAACACCATATATTTT.

This chain joins TRBV7-9 and TRBJ1-1, with D maybe TRBD1 (6 bases). Germline assignment: CDR1 SEHNR and CDR2 FQNEAQ (reference sequence). The CDR3 runs to 15 residues. V lost 4 bases and J lost 1, with 13 bases in between. The CDR3 spells CASSSLRGQNTEAFF. The CDR3 DNA reads as TGTGCCAGCAGCTCCCTCAGGGGCCAGAACACTGAAGCTTTCTTT.

The V call is TRBV10-3, the J call TRBJ2-7; 7 positions agree with TRBD1. Per germline, CDR1 ENHRY and CDR2 SYGVKD. This CDR3 spans 14 amino acids. V shed 0 bases and J 6 bases; nucleotides not matched to a gene: 5. The CDR3 is CAISESRGGSEQYF. CDR3 nucleotides: TGTGCCATCAGTGAGTCGAGAGGGGGCAGCGAGCAGTACTTC.

The J gene is TRBJ2-2, the V gene TRBV18; D might be TRBD1 (6 bases). This CDR3 spans 15 amino acids. Trimming removed 6 bases at V and 1 base at J, with 12 bases between. Germline lookup yields CDR1 KGHSH and CDR2 LQKENI. The DNA for the CDR3 is TGTGCCAGCTCCCAGGGGATTTGGAACACCGGGGAGCTGTTTTTT. Translated, it gives CASSQGIWNTGELFF. Filled out from reference TRBV18 and TRBJ2-2, the complete variable domain reads NAGVMQNPRHLVRRRGQEARLRCSPMKGHSHVYWYRQLPEEGLKFMVYLQKENIIDESGMPKERFSAEFPKEGPSILRIQQVVRGDSAAYFCASSQGIWNTGELFFGEGSRLTVL.

The chain recombines TRBV6-5 with TRBJ2-3; D is possibly TRBD2 (5 bases). V gave up 2 bases and J gave up 0 bases, with 12 bases separating them. The germline gives CDR1 MNHEY, CDR2 SVGAGI. This CDR3 has 16 amino acids. The CDR3 region has the DNA TGTGCCAGCAGTTACAATCTCAGGACTAGCACAGATACGCAGTATTTT. It encodes CASSYNLRTSTDTQYF.

This clone turned up a few times. The CDR3 DNA sequence: TGTGCCAGCAGTTTATCCGCACAGGGCTACACCTTC. Its translation is CASSLSAQGYTF. V and J are TRBV28 and TRBJ1-2; unclear D gene. The germline gives CDR1 MDHEN, CDR2 SYDVKM. Trimming left V 1 base short and J 8 bases short, with 8 bases between. The CDR3 runs to 12 residues.

CDR3 sequence: CASSRGSTEAFF. CDR3 nucleotides: TGTGCCAGCAGCAGGGGGTCAACTGAAGCTTTCTTT. The chain uses TRBV6-5 and TRBJ1-1; 7 bases line up with TRBD1. CDR3 length: 12 amino acids. The J segment lost 5 bases and the V segment lost 6 bases, leaving 3 bases of the junction unmatched. From germline, CDR1 is MNHEY and CDR2 SVGAGI.

This clone was recorded once. V usage is TRBV19 and J usage is TRBJ2-2; D ambiguous. From germline, CDR1 is LNHDA and CDR2 SQIVND (reference sequence). V gave up 3 bases and J gave up 0 bases, with 5 bases separating them. The CDR3 totals 14 residues. In DNA form, the CDR3 reads TGTGCCAGTAGTATGCGGCCGAACACCGGGGAGCTGTTTTTT. Its translation is CASSMRPNTGELFF.

In regard to this clone: This CDR3 is missing its conserved last phenylalanine or tryptophan, likely due to a read error. The genes are TRBV27 and TRBJ1-2; 8 positions match TRBD1. The germline CDR1 and CDR2 sequences are MNHEY and SMNVEV (reference sequence). Trimming removed 7 bases from V and 6 bases from J; junction bases left unmatched: 7. CDR3 size: 13 residues. CDR3 amino acids: CASKRGGQDGYTL. Here the CDR3 DNA reads TGTGCCAGCAAGAGGGGGGGACAGGATGGCTACACCCTC.

V gene TRBV28 combines with J gene TRBJ1-5; D is possibly TRBD1 (5 bases). V lost 1 base to trimming and J lost 6 bases, with 13 bases between them. The CDR3 covers 15 residues. Germline V gene data show CDR1 as MDHEN and CDR2 as SYDVKM. DNA of the CDR3: TGTGCCAGCAGTTTATTCGCAGGGCCTAGTCAGCCCCAGCATTTT. Encoded protein: CASSLFAGPSQPQHF.

This rearrangement joins TRBV5-5 to TRBJ1-1; D uncertain. This CDR3 is built from 13 residues. The ends were cut back, 0 bases at V and 3 bases at J, with 6 bases in the middle. CDR1 and CDR2 (germline): SGHKS, YYEKEE (reference sequence). The CDR3 spells CASSLDEDTEAFF. CDR3 sequence (DNA): TGTGCCAGCAGCTTGGACGAGGACACTGAAGCTTTCTTT.

The CDR3 nucleotides are TGCAGCGTTGAGACAGGGGGCTGGAACTACAATGAGCAGTTCTTC. Translated: CSVETGGWNYNEQFF. The chain joins TRBV29-1 to TRBJ2-1; 10 bases line up with TRBD1. The V segment lost 3 bases and the J segment 3 bases; nucleotides outside the gene matches: 5. The CDR3 loop spans 15 amino acids. CDR1 SQVTM and CDR2 ANQGSEA come from the germline V gene.

The chain carries TRBV6-1 and TRBJ1-4, with a weak D call TRBD1 (5 bases). CDR3 length: 12 residues. Germline V CDR1 and CDR2: MNHNS, SASEGT. CDR3 region: CAPDSQNEKLFF. For the CDR3, the DNA is TGTGCACCCGACAGCCAAAATGAAAAACTGTTTTTT.